Shown below are 20 T cell receptor beta chains from a single sample sequenced in a study of cytomegalovirus exposure and HLA in healthy donors. PCR amplification relied on 60 Vbeta primers (plus 13 Jbeta primers). The repertoire was sequenced with immunoSEQ multiplex PCR; TCRdb's copy has only in-frame clones and lacks some. The sample holds around 130,000 clones, around four fifths seen once. The source material was PBMCs. The origin of the receptors is a man younger than 40 in good health and CMV-seronegative.

A note on this clone: The identical CDR3 is also encoded by other nucleotide sequences in the sample. This chain's CDR3 is CASSPGTGSYEQYF. CDR3 DNA: TGTGCCAGCTCACCGGGCACAGGTTCCTACGAGCAGTACTTC. This chain connects TRBV18 to TRBJ2-7; the D gene is possibly TRBD1 (5 bases). V lost 3 bases to trimming and J lost 1 base, with 10 bases between them. The CDR3 spans 14 residues. Per the germline V gene, CDR1 is KGHSH and CDR2 is LQKENI.

The CDR3 loop is CASSLVSIPSGQYF. CDR3 DNA: TGTGCCAGCAGCTTGGTATCGATCCCTAGCGGGCAGTATTTT. This chain links TRBV5-4 with TRBJ2-3; 7 bases fit TRBD2. CDR1 and CDR2 (germline): SGHNT, YYREEE (reference sequence). Trimming took 0 bases from V and 11 from J; bases not matched to a gene: 9. There are 14 residues in the CDR3.

This chain uses TRBV27 with TRBJ2-1; TRBD2 is a possible D gene (5 bases). This CDR3 contains 15 residues. Germline V gives CDR1 MNHEY, CDR2 SMNVEV (reference sequence). V was clipped by 5 bases and J by 7 bases, with 18 bases between them. CDR3 loop: CASSPSSSEGNEQFF. DNA of the CDR3: TGTGCCAGCAGTCCCTCCAGCTCAGAGGGTAATGAGCAGTTCTTC.

The chain joins TRBV6-1 to TRBJ1-3; TRBD1 is a possible D gene (6 bases). Trimming took 2 bases from V and 2 from J, leaving 13 bases between them. Per the germline V gene, CDR1 is MNHNS and CDR2 is SASEGT. The CDR3 contains 16 residues. CDR3 coding DNA: TGTGCCAGCAGTGAATTCGGGGGGCGACCTGGAAACACCATATATTTT. This codes for CASSEFGGRPGNTIYF.

V is TRBV4-3 and J is TRBJ1-2; 7 bases map to TRBD1. CDR3 length: 17 amino acids. Germline CDR1 LGHNA, CDR2 YSLEER. V dropped 0 bases and J dropped 7; count of bases not matched to a gene: 14. CDR3 loop: CASSQETSQGGFFGYTF. In nucleotides, the CDR3 is TGCGCCAGCAGCCAAGAGACCAGCCAAGGGGGCTTCTTTGGCTACACCTTC.

CDR3 bases: TGCAGCGGGACAGGGCGTTTAGACAATGAGCAGTTCTTC. Amino acids: CSGTGRLDNEQFF. V usage is TRBV29-1 and J usage is TRBJ2-1; 8 bases fit TRBD1. Germline assignment: CDR1 SQVTM and CDR2 ANQGSEA. This CDR3 comprises 13 residues. V shed 7 bases and J 5 bases; nucleotides not matched to a gene: 7.

The V call is TRBV5-1, the J call TRBJ2-7, with TRBD2 as a possible D gene (5 bases). The CDR3 length is 14 residues. CDR1 is SGHRS and CDR2 is YFSETQ in the germline V gene. Trimming took off 0 bases at V and 0 bases at J, with 7 bases between the two ends. The CDR3 spells CASSLAGFSYEQYF. CDR3 in DNA: TGCGCCAGCAGCTTGGCGGGATTCTCCTACGAGCAGTACTTC.

The V call is TRBV29-1, the J call TRBJ2-7, with TRBD1 identical over 12 bases. Trimming took 7 bases from V and 6 from J; bases not matched to a gene: 4. In germline, CDR1 is SQVTM, CDR2 ANQGSEA. This CDR3 is 12 amino acids long. Here the CDR3 DNA reads TGCAGCGCTGGGACAGGGGGCGGCGAGCAGTACTTC. Protein product: CSAGTGGGEQYF.

The genes are TRBV6-1 and TRBJ2-7, with a possible D match to TRBD1 (5 bases). The length of the CDR3 is 13 residues. CDR1 MNHNS and CDR2 SASEGT come from the germline V gene. V was cut by 3 bases and J by 3 bases, with 9 bases left in between. In DNA, the CDR3 is TGTGCCAGCAGTGAGAGGACACTCTACGAGCAGTACTTC. It yields the protein CASSERTLYEQYF.

V and J are TRBV4-1 and TRBJ2-2; 13 bases are shared with TRBD2. This CDR3 is built from 16 residues. Losses at the gene ends were 1 base for V and 6 bases for J; bases not matched to a gene: 2. The germline V gene encodes CDR1 MGHRA and CDR2 YSYEKL. The CDR3 DNA is TGCGCCAGCAGCCAAGGACTAGCGGGAGGACCCGGGGAGCTGTTTTTT. This encodes CASSQGLAGGPGELFF.

This chain connects TRBV11-2 to TRBJ2-1; possible D gene TRBD2, 8 bases. Germline values: CDR1 SGHAT, CDR2 FQNNGV. V shed 4 bases and J shed 12 bases, with 19 bases lying between them. There are 14 residues in the CDR3. The DNA for the CDR3 is TGTGCCAGCAGCTGGTCCACAGGGGCGGGGGGGCAGTTCTTC. Translating it yields CASSWSTGAGGQFF.

The rearrangement links TRBV6-4 to TRBJ1-1; TRBD1 agrees at 7 bases. The junction had 7 bases not matched to a gene; V was cut back by 5 bases and J by 4 bases. Germline CDR1 reads MRHNA; CDR2 reads SNTAGT. The CDR3 contains 14 residues. The CDR3 bases are TGTGCCAGCAGTCCACAGGGGAAGGGCACTGAAGCTTTCTTT. It specifies CASSPQGKGTEAFF.

V and J are TRBV28 and TRBJ1-1, with D possibly TRBD1 on 6 matching bases. V was pared by 3 bases and J by 6 bases, with 20 bases between. Germline V gene data show CDR1 as MDHEN and CDR2 as SYDVKM. The length of the CDR3 is 16 residues. CDR3 loop: CASSFVRGTGRPEAFF. DNA of the CDR3: TGTGCCAGCAGTTTTGTGAGGGGAACAGGGAGACCTGAAGCTTTCTTT.

The V and J genes are TRBV10-3 and TRBJ1-4, with D uncertain. Germline V gives CDR1 ENHRY, CDR2 SYGVKD. The CDR3 consists of 16 residues. V lost 0 bases, J lost 1 base, and 9 bases lay in between. CDR3 region: CAISESRAVTNEKLFF. In DNA form, the CDR3 reads TGTGCCATCAGTGAGTCGAGGGCAGTAACTAATGAAAAACTGTTTTTT.

The chain couples TRBV30 to TRBJ2-7, with 8 bases matching TRBD2. J was trimmed by 3 bases and V by 3 bases; bases with no gene match: 7. CDR3 length equals 14 residues. Germline lookup yields CDR1 GTSNPN and CDR2 SVGIG (reference sequence). CDR3 amino acids: CAWSLSGGYYEQYF. For the CDR3, the DNA is TGTGCCTGGAGCTTGAGCGGGGGCTACTACGAGCAGTACTTC.

The CDR3 sequence: CASSSGQGDSQPQHF. Written as DNA, the CDR3 is TGTGCCAGCAGCTCCGGACAGGGAGACAGTCAGCCCCAGCATTTT. The chain links TRBV7-2 to TRBJ1-5; 8 nucleotides match TRBD1. CDR1 and CDR2 from the germline V gene are SGHTA and FQGNSA. The J segment lost 6 bases and the V segment lost 4 bases, leaving 8 bases of the junction unmatched. The CDR3 length is 15 residues.

Written as DNA, the CDR3 is TGTGCCAGCCAGAGGGGGGGGGCGGATACGCAGTATTTT. Protein sequence: CASQRGGADTQYF. This chain connects TRBV9 to TRBJ2-3; D is perhaps TRBD2 (7 bases). The CDR3 extends over 13 amino acids. V shed 7 bases and J shed 6 bases, with 15 bases lying between them. From germline, CDR1 is SGDLS and CDR2 YYNGEE.

The sample holds a few counts of this clone. The J gene is TRBJ1-2, the V gene TRBV6-4; TRBD1 agrees at 7 bases. The CDR3 has 14 amino acids. Germline V lookup: CDR1 MRHNA, CDR2 SNTAGT. Germline trimming cut 6 bases from V and 7 bases from J; bases unmatched to any gene: 11. CDR3 nucleotides: TGTGCCAGCAGAACTCGACAGGGAGTAGGTGGCTACACCTTC. Translating gives CASRTRQGVGGYTF.

This clone was recorded only once. This chain joins TRBV7-2 and TRBJ2-7, with D tentatively TRBD1 (6 bases). The CDR3 length is 12 residues. The germline CDR1 and CDR2 sequences are SGHTA and FQGNSA. With 5 bases removed from V and 5 bases from J, the gap between germline ends came to 10 bases. The CDR3 protein is CASSGGVHEQYF. In nucleotides, the CDR3 is TGTGCCAGCAGCGGGGGCGTACACGAGCAGTACTTC.

V is TRBV7-2 and J is TRBJ2-7, with 9 bases that match TRBD2. The CDR3 is made up of 14 amino acids. Germline V lookup: CDR1 SGHTA, CDR2 FQGNSA. The V and J ends lost 2 bases and 6 bases, in that order; junction bases with no gene match: 5. CDR3 in DNA: TGTGCCAGCAGCTTACAGGTAGCGGGAGTCGAGCAGTACTTC. Residues: CASSLQVAGVEQYF.